Sequencing of this T cell receptor (beta chain) was carried out in a study of CD8 T cells in ankylosing spondylitis. Study-wide findings and caveats: The disease-linked clones had a CD8+ phenotype and low blood frequencies. Seven to nine highly homologous variants made up a TCR beta motif that seemed to typify ankylosing spondylitis blood. Clones tied to disease were said to be significantly enriched in matched ankylosing spondylitis synovial fluid.

The CDR3 contains 13 residues. The germline V gene encodes CDR1 SGHRS and CDR2 YFSETQ. V dropped 0 bases and J dropped 8 bases, with 8 bases sitting between them. Worth noting for this clonotype: Its antigen is unknown.

Via MiXCR, TCRdb re-called the 5' RACE reads, giving one row per CDR3 protein. The table lists some 37,000 distinct CDR3 sequences, 16% of them singletons, with 35% to 50% in the top ten. Sequenced: blood. The chain recombines TRBV5-1 with TRBJ2-2; D not certain. The clonotype comes from a male donor with ankylosing spondylitis or in good health (not recorded which). CDR3 coding DNA: TGCGCCAGCAGCTTGGATGCAGGTGGGGAGCTGTTTTTT. It codes for CASSLDAGGELFF.